The 29 T cell receptor beta chains in this list originate from one sample, sequenced in a study of PD-L1 blockade in urothelial cancer. Sequencing was performed with immunoSEQ multiplex PCR; in TCRdb, only in-frame clones are kept and a portion is missing. The table has around 120,000 clones, under 85% seen once; the top ten hold 2.4%. The specimen was PBMCs, collected around atezolizumab (anti-PD-L1) treatment. Receptors were obtained from a man aged 50 to 59 with urothelial cancer.

This clone appeared once. The chain couples TRBV2 to TRBJ1-1, with 8 nucleotides matching TRBD1. In germline, CDR1 is SNHLY, CDR2 FYNNEI. The CDR3 extends over 14 amino acids. After removal of 8 bases from V and 1 base from J, the junction contained 6 bases not matched to a gene. In DNA form, the CDR3 reads TGTGCCAGCGGAGAGACAGGGGCGAACACTGAAGCTTTCTTT. Translated, it gives CASGETGANTEAFF.

The chain carries TRBV6-4 and TRBJ2-5; tentatively, D is TRBD2 (6 bases). There are 15 residues in the CDR3. Germline CDR1 is MRHNA and CDR2 is SNTAGT. V was shortened by 7 bases and J by 4 bases, with 19 bases between the two germline ends. CDR3 sequence: CASTSPGGLGETQYF. In nucleotides, the CDR3 is TGTGCCAGCACCTCACCCGGGGGATTGGGAGAGACCCAGTACTTC.

The chain couples TRBV27 to TRBJ1-6, with 8 bases lining up with TRBD1. The CDR3 runs 17 residues. Germline V gene lookup returns CDR1 MNHEY and CDR2 SMNVEV (reference sequence). Losses at the gene ends were 2 bases for V and 9 bases for J; bases not matched to a gene: 12. CDR3 sequence reads: CASSLTLVGQGASPLHF. The CDR3, as DNA: TGTGCCAGCAGTTTAACTCTTGTCGGACAGGGCGCTTCACCCCTCCACTTT.

The V call is TRBV10-3, the J call TRBJ2-1; TRBD2 matches 10 bases. The CDR3 runs 14 residues. Trimming removed 5 bases from V and 9 bases from J; junction bases left unmatched: 7. Germline V gene lookup returns CDR1 ENHRY and CDR2 SYGVKD. This CDR3 is CAISPSGSVGEQFF. As DNA, the CDR3 is TGTGCCATCAGTCCTAGCGGGAGCGTGGGTGAGCAGTTCTTC.

The V and J genes are TRBV19 and TRBJ2-1; 7 bases match TRBD1. Germline CDR1 reads LNHDA; CDR2 reads SQIVND (reference sequence). The CDR3 covers 15 residues. J lost 0 bases, V lost 7 bases, and 6 bases had no gene match. The DNA of the CDR3 is TGTGCCAGTACCCCGACAGGGAGCTCCTACAATGAGCAGTTCTTC. Translating it yields CASTPTGSSYNEQFF.

The CDR3 DNA reads TGTGCCACCAGCAGACCAGGACAGGGGGCTTTGGGGCAGAAAGGACTGTTTTTT. Its protein product is CATSRPGQGALGQKGLFF. This sequence joins TRBV15 and TRBJ1-4, with 11 bases that match TRBD1. Looked up from germline, CDR1 is LNHNV and CDR2 is YYDKDF (reference sequence). After removal of 2 bases from V and 13 bases from J, the junction contained 18 bases not matched to a gene. The CDR3 is 18 amino acids.

The chain combines TRBV19 with TRBJ2-5, with D tentatively TRBD1 (5 bases). CDR1 and CDR2 from the germline V gene are LNHDA and SQIVND (reference sequence). CDR3 size: 14 residues. V shed 3 bases and J shed 6 bases, with 14 bases lying between them. The CDR3 DNA follows: TGTGCCAGTAGTATGCGGCAGGGAAGGCAGACCCAGTACTTC. Its protein is CASSMRQGRQTQYF.

This sequence joins TRBV28 and TRBJ2-7; the D gene is possibly TRBD1 (6 bases). This CDR3 region has 17 residues. Germline V gene sequence: CDR1 MDHEN, CDR2 SYDVKM. Trimming took off 3 bases at V and 1 base at J, with 19 bases between the two ends. CDR3 in DNA: TGTGCCAGCAGTTTTACGGGCGGACAGTTGATTTCCTACGAGCAGTACTTC. Its protein product is CASSFTGGQLISYEQYF.

The table lists this clone with a count of one. The chain is built from TRBV6-1 and TRBJ2-7, with 10 nucleotides matching TRBD2. V shed 1 base, J shed 4 bases, and the junction held 4 bases outside the gene matches. Looked up from germline, CDR1 is MNHNS and CDR2 is SASEGT. This CDR3 region has 15 residues. The DNA for the CDR3 is TGTGCCAGCAGTGAAGGAGCGGGAGGGCGTTACGAGCAGTACTTC. Protein sequence: CASSEGAGGRYEQYF.

The chain uses TRBV6-5 and TRBJ1-1; D not resolved. Germline-derived CDR1 and CDR2 are MNHEY and SVGAGI. This CDR3 contains 12 residues. Between the trimmed V and J ends, which lost 8 bases and 2 bases, there was a span of 9 bases. DNA of the CDR3: TGTGCCAGCGGCGGGGTAAACACTGAAGCTTTCTTT. Translation: CASGGVNTEAFF.

V and J are TRBV7-9 and TRBJ2-1, with 15 positions matching TRBD2. V dropped 2 bases and J dropped 10; count of bases not matched to a gene: 15. Germline values: CDR1 SEHNR, CDR2 FQNEAQ (reference sequence). This CDR3 is 19 amino acids long. This chain's CDR3 is CASSLRTSGRATNLGEQFF. The DNA for the CDR3 is TGTGCCAGCAGCTTACGGACTAGCGGGAGGGCCACTAATCTTGGGGAGCAGTTCTTC.

V gene TRBV7-3 combines with J gene TRBJ2-6; a weak D match, TRBD2 (6 bases). CDR1 and CDR2 (germline): SGHTA, FQGTGA. The CDR3 loop spans 16 amino acids. V was clipped by 0 bases and J by 0 bases, with 6 bases between them. The CDR3 sequence: CASSLTGGSGANVLTF. CDR3 nucleotides: TGTGCCAGCAGCTTAACGGGGGGCTCTGGGGCCAACGTCCTGACTTTC.

The rearrangement uses TRBV28 and TRBJ1-1; D remains ambiguous. Trimming took off 7 bases at V and 6 bases at J, with 12 bases between the two ends. This CDR3 is 12 amino acids long. Germline V CDR1 and CDR2: MDHEN, SYDVKM. DNA of the CDR3: TGTGCCAGCACCAGAATCGGGGCTGAAGCTTTCTTT. This encodes CASTRIGAEAFF.

This CDR3 is CASSQGLSSSYNEQFF. CDR3 nucleotides: TGTGCCAGCAGCCAAGGTCTGTCCAGCTCCTACAATGAGCAGTTCTTC. The V gene is TRBV4-2, the J gene TRBJ2-1, with D uncertain. Per the germline V gene, CDR1 is LGHNA and CDR2 is YNFKEQ. CDR3 length: 16 residues. Trimming pared 1 base from V and 0 bases from J, leaving 10 bases between.

The chain employs TRBV29-1 and TRBJ1-1; D ambiguous. The germline V and J ends were trimmed by 2 bases and 6 bases, with 10 bases remaining between them. Germline V gene lookup returns CDR1 SQVTM and CDR2 ANQGSEA. The length of the CDR3 is 12 residues. CDR3 DNA: TGCAGCGTTGAACGTACGGTTGCTGAAGCTTTCTTT. Residues: CSVERTVAEAFF.

This clone has just one count. The sample contains more than one DNA sequence encoding this CDR3. The chain combines TRBV6-1 with TRBJ2-7, with D hard to call. The germline gives CDR1 MNHNS, CDR2 SASEGT. This CDR3 is 14 amino acids long. V lost 1 base and J lost 2, with 9 bases in between. The CDR3 bases are TGTGCCAGCAGTGAAGGAGGCAGAACCTACGAGCAGTACTTC. Translating gives CASSEGGRTYEQYF.

The J gene is TRBJ2-7, the V gene TRBV14; D might be TRBD2 (5 bases). The CDR3 length is 13 residues. Trimming removed 3 bases from V and 4 bases from J, with 10 bases in between. The V gene's germline CDR1 is SGHDN and CDR2 FVKESK. The CDR3 region has the DNA TGTGCCAGCAGCCACGGGATATATTACGAGCAGTACTTC. Protein sequence: CASSHGIYYEQYF.

The chain is built from TRBV6-5 and TRBJ1-4, with D hard to call. This CDR3 has 15 amino acids. Between the trimmed V and J ends, which lost 0 bases and 8 bases, there was a span of 13 bases. Per the germline V gene, CDR1 is MNHEY and CDR2 is SVGAGI. The CDR3 spells CASSYSVQSPEKLFF. The CDR3 nucleotides read TGTGCCAGCAGTTACTCGGTCCAGTCTCCCGAAAAACTGTTTTTT.

The chain employs TRBV5-5 and TRBJ2-3; the D gene is possibly TRBD2 (5 bases). Germline V gene data show CDR1 as SGHKS and CDR2 as YYEKEE (reference sequence). The V gene lost 7 bases and the J gene lost 3 bases, with 21 bases spanning the gap. This CDR3 is 16 amino acids long. CDR3 loop: CASQALGPSGTDTQYF. Written as DNA, the CDR3 is TGTGCCAGCCAGGCCCTAGGGCCCTCGGGGACAGATACGCAGTATTTT.

The chain couples TRBV5-8 to TRBJ1-6, with D possibly TRBD1 on 5 matching bases. Trimming shortened V by 4 bases and J by 10 bases, and 24 bases separated the two germline ends. This CDR3 comprises 17 residues. Germline CDR1 reads SGHTS; CDR2 reads YDEGEE. The CDR3 here is CASSPGTLLRGSSPLHF. The CDR3 DNA follows: TGTGCCAGCAGCCCAGGGACTCTCCTAAGGGGTTCCTCACCCCTCCACTTT.

This clone is a singleton in its sample. The rearrangement links TRBV19 to TRBJ2-5; TRBD2 matches 9 bases. Losses at the gene ends were 5 bases for V and 5 bases for J; bases not matched to a gene: 6. CDR1 LNHDA and CDR2 SQIVND come from the germline V gene (reference sequence). This CDR3 spans 14 amino acids. CDR3 DNA: TGTGCCAGTAGTCGGCTGAGCGGGAGGGAGACCCAGTACTTC. Residues: CASSRLSGRETQYF.

The chain has TRBV28 and TRBJ2-4; D not resolved. Germline V gene data show CDR1 as MDHEN and CDR2 as SYDVKM. CDR3 length: 15 residues. The V gene lost 3 bases and the J gene lost 6 bases, with 15 bases spanning the gap. CDR3 sequence: CASSFNEPPRNIQYF. The CDR3 DNA reads as TGTGCCAGCAGTTTCAACGAGCCCCCCCGAAACATTCAGTACTTC.

The rearrangement links TRBV28 to TRBJ2-1; D is undetermined. In germline, CDR1 is MDHEN, CDR2 SYDVKM. Between the trimmed V and J ends, which lost 5 bases and 9 bases, there was a span of 8 bases. The CDR3 loop spans 11 amino acids. CDR3 protein: CASSLVTEQFF. In DNA, the CDR3 is TGTGCCAGCAGTCTAGTTACTGAGCAGTTCTTC.

This chain joins TRBV5-5 and TRBJ2-7; TRBD2 is a possible D gene (6 bases). With 4 bases removed from V and 0 bases from J, the gap between germline ends came to 11 bases. The germline V gene encodes CDR1 SGHKS and CDR2 YYEKEE (reference sequence). The CDR3 length is 14 residues. In nucleotides, the CDR3 is TGTGCCAGCAGCGGGCGGGACGACTCCTACGAGCAGTACTTC. It is translated as CASSGRDDSYEQYF.

The V call is TRBV7-9, the J call TRBJ2-7; 10 bases align to TRBD1. Trimming took 8 bases from V and 0 from J; bases not matched to a gene: 4. The CDR3 runs to 14 residues. Germline V gives CDR1 SEHNR, CDR2 FQNEAQ (reference sequence). The CDR3: CASSRTGGSYEQYF. In DNA form, the CDR3 reads TGTGCCAGCTCGAGGACAGGGGGCTCCTACGAGCAGTACTTC. The full variable domain, rest sourced from reference TRBV7-9 and TRBJ2-7, is DTGVSQNPRHKITKRGQNVTFRCDPISEHNRLYWYRQTLGQGPEFLTYFQNEAQLEKSRLLSDRFSAERPKGSFSTLEIQRTEQGDSAMYLCASSRTGGSYEQYFGPGTRLTVT.

J is TRBJ1-3 and V is TRBV6-5, with TRBD1 matching over 8 bases. The V and J ends lost 6 bases and 4 bases, in that order; junction bases with no gene match: 8. From germline, CDR1 is MNHEY and CDR2 SVGAGI. The CDR3 runs to 15 residues. CDR3: CASSLRQGHGNTIYF. The CDR3 bases are TGTGCCAGCAGCCTCCGACAGGGGCACGGAAACACCATATATTTT.

This clone has only one observation. The chain employs TRBV7-3 and TRBJ1-1, with TRBD1 as a possible D gene (5 bases). Germline CDR1 reads SGHTA; CDR2 reads FQGTGA. The CDR3 runs 14 residues. Trimming removed 2 bases from V and 6 bases from J, with 13 bases in between. In nucleotides, the CDR3 is TGTGCCAGCAGCTTAGGAGGGGCTGGCGCTGAAGCTTTCTTT. It codes for CASSLGGAGAEAFF.

This clone was counted only a few times. V is TRBV27 and J is TRBJ2-7; D perhaps matches TRBD2 (6 bases). The CDR3 length is 14 residues. Between the trimmed V and J ends, which lost 4 bases and 2 bases, there was a span of 12 bases. CDR1 MNHEY and CDR2 SMNVEV come from the germline V gene (reference sequence). The CDR3 nucleotides are TGTGCCAGCAGTTCATATCCGGGGGCCTACGAGCAGTACTTC. Protein product: CASSSYPGAYEQYF.

J is TRBJ2-1 and V is TRBV20-1; D not certain. The V and J ends lost 3 bases and 10 bases respectively, with 10 bases between them. CDR1 and CDR2 (germline): DFQATT, SNEGSKA (reference sequence). This CDR3 is 11 amino acids long. CDR3 coding DNA: TGCAGTGCTAGTAAATTCGGGGAGCAGTTCTTC. It translates to CSASKFGEQFF.